The rows below give T cell receptor beta chains drawn from one sample of a study of cytomegalovirus exposure and HLA in healthy donors. Measured with immunoSEQ multiplex PCR; TCRdb has only the in-frame clones, and not every one. Found here are 110,000 to 150,000 clones, about two thirds of them singletons; the top ten hold 4% to 5.5%. Sequences were obtained from PBMCs. Receptor source: a man between 60 and 70 years old in good health and CMV-seronegative. CDR3s include the opening cysteine and the closing phenylalanine or tryptophan. The order of the fields is D gene, clone size, J gene, V gene, CDR3 DNA, CDR3 protein. D genes are given only for firm matches. Clone size is stated in some rows and not others, as once, few, many or a class when expanded.

TRBD1 few TRBJ1-4 TRBV7-9 TGTGCCAGCAGCGATCGGACAGGCCTCAAACAAGAAGAGGAAAAACTGTTTTTT CASSDRTGLKQEEEKLFF
NA NA TRBJ2-7 TRBV6-6 TGTGCCAGCGTGGCAGGCCGCTCCTACGAGCAGTACTTC CASVAGRSYEQYF
NA once TRBJ2-1 TRBV29-1 TGCAGCGTTGTGACGGTCGACAGAACGTCATCCTACAATGAGCAGTTCTTC CSVVTVDRTSSYNEQFF
TRBD1 few TRBJ1-6 TRBV7-9 TGTGCCAGCAGCGCAAGGGGGCTCGCCTATAATTCACCCCTCCACTTT CASSARGLAYNSPLHF
NA NA TRBJ1-1 TRBV30 TGTGCCTGGAGTGTTACAGGGTGGACTGAAGCTTTCTTT CAWSVTGWTEAFF
TRBD2 NA TRBJ2-2 TRBV18 TGTGCCAGCTCACCGAGAGTAGCGGGAGTGACGAACACCGGGGAGCTGTTTTTT CASSPRVAGVTNTGELFF
NA few TRBJ1-1 TRBV6-6 TGTGCCCTAGGACAGACCGTTACTGAAGCTTTCTTT CALGQTVTEAFF
NA NA TRBJ1-3 TRBV30 TGTGCCTGGACTCGGTTCTCTGGAAACACCATATATTTT CAWTRFSGNTIYF
TRBD2 NA TRBJ2-7 TRBV7-2 TGTGCCAGCAGCCCGAGGACTAGCGGGGCCCACGAGCAGTACTTC CASSPRTSGAHEQYF
TRBD1 few TRBJ2-7 TRBV18 TGTGCCAGCTCACCTAACCGACAGGGGGTCTCCTACGAGCAGTACTTC CASSPNRQGVSYEQYF
TRBD1 NA TRBJ1-2 TRBV28 TGTGCCAGCAGTTTCCCTGGACAGGGGTACCCGTTAGATGGCTACACCTTC CASSFPGQGYPLDGYTF
NA NA TRBJ1-6 TRBV7-6 TGTGCCAGCAGCTTACGGAGAGGAGACCGTGGCTCCTATAATTCACCCCTCCACTTT CASSLRRGDRGSYNSPLHF
TRBD1 NA TRBJ1-1 TRBV9 TGTGCCAGCAGCGTCCAGGGGGCGAACACTGAAGCTTTCTTT CASSVQGANTEAFF
TRBD1 NA TRBJ2-7 TRBV29-1 TGCAGCGACCCGGGACAGGTTGTGGGGGTGGGCTCCTACGAGCAGTACTTC CSDPGQVVGVGSYEQYF
NA NA TRBJ2-3 TRBV6-1 TGTGCCAGCCGAGGGAGCGGCACAGATACGCAGTATTTT CASRGSGTDTQYF
NA NA TRBJ2-3 TRBV6-5 TGTGCCAGCAGTTTACGGGACTCACAAAATACGCAGTATTTT CASSLRDSQNTQYF
TRBD2 NA TRBJ2-7 TRBV6-1 TGTGCCAGCAGTGAAATGGCGGGAGACGAGCAGTACTTC CASSEMAGDEQYF
NA once TRBJ1-4 TRBV10-2 TGCGCCAGCAGAGATACTGACAGCCCGAATGAAAAACTGTTTTTT CASRDTDSPNEKLFF
NA NA TRBJ2-2 TRBV7-9 TGTGCCAGCAGCTTGTCGAATAGCGGGAACACCGGGGAGCTGTTTTTT CASSLSNSGNTGELFF
NA NA TRBJ1-4 TRBV5-1 TGCGCCAGCAGCTCTCTTCGGGGTACGAATGAAAAACTGTTTTTT CASSSLRGTNEKLFF
NA NA TRBJ2-1 TRBV20-1 TGCAGTGCTAGGCTAGCGGAGCAGTTCTTC CSARLAEQFF